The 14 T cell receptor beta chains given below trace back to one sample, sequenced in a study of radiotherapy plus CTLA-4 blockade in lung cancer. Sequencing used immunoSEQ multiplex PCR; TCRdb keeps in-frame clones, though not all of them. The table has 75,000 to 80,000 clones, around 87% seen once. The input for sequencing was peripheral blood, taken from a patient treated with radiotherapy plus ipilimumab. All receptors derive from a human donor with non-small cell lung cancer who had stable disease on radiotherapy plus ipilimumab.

For the CDR3, the DNA is TGCGCCAGCAGCTTGGGTGGGGCGGCTAACACTGAAGCTTTCTTT. As protein: CASSLGGAANTEAFF. V is TRBV5-1 and J is TRBJ1-1; D might be TRBD1 (5 bases). The V gene's germline CDR1 is SGHRS and CDR2 YFSETQ. With 0 bases removed from V and 2 bases from J, the gap between germline ends came to 11 bases. The CDR3 is made up of 15 amino acids.

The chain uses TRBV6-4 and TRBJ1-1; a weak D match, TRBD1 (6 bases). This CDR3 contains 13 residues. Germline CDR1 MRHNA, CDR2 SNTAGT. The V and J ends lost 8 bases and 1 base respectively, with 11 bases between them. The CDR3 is CASGVDRNTEAFF. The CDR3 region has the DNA TGTGCCAGCGGGGTGGACAGGAACACTGAAGCTTTCTTT.

The CDR3 DNA reads as TGTGCCAGCGACGTAGGGGGCGCGGCTGAAGCTTTCTTT. It encodes CASDVGGAAEAFF. This rearrangement joins TRBV6-1 to TRBJ1-1, with 7 bases aligning to TRBD1. The CDR3 consists of 13 residues. J gave up 6 bases and V 8 bases, and 9 bases lay outside the gene matches. Germline loops: CDR1 MNHNS, CDR2 SASEGT.

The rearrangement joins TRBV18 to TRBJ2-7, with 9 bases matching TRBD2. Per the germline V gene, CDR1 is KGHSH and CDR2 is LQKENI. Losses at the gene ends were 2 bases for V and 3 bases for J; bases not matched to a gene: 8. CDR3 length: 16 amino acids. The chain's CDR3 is CASSPSAGGGGYEQYF. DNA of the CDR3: TGTGCCAGCTCACCATCTGCGGGAGGGGGAGGCTACGAGCAGTACTTC.

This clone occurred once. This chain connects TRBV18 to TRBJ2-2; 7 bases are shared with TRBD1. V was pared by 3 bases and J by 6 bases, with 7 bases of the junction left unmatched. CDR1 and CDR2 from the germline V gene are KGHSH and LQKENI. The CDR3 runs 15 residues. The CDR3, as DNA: TGTGCCAGCTCACCTACAGGGGCTCGGGCCGGGGAGCTGTTTTTT. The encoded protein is CASSPTGARAGELFF.

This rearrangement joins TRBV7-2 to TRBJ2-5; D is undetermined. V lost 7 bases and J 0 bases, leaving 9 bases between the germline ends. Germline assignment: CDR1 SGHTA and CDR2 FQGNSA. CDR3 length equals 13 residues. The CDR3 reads CASTLGYQETQYF. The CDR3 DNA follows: TGTGCCAGCACCCTGGGGTACCAAGAGACCCAGTACTTC.

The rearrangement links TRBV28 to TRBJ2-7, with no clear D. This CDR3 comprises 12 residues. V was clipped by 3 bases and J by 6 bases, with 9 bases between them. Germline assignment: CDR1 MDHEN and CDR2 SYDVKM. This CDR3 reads CASSFSFSEQYF. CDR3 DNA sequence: TGTGCCAGCAGTTTCTCCTTTTCCGAGCAGTACTTC.

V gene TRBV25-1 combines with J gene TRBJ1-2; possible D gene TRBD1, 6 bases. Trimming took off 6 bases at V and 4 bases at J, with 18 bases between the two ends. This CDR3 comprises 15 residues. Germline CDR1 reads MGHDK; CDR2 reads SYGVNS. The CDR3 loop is CASSLGGGIGYGYTF. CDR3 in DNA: TGTGCCAGCAGCCTTGGGGGGGGCATCGGCTATGGCTACACCTTC.

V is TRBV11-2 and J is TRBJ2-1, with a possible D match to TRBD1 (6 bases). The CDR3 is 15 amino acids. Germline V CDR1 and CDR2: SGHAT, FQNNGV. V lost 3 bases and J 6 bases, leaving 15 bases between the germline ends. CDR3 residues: CASSLVRGRGNEQFF. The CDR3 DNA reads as TGTGCCAGCAGCTTGGTCAGGGGAAGGGGCAATGAGCAGTTCTTC. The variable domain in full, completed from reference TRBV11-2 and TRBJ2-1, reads EAGVAQSPRYKIIEKRQSVAFWCNPISGHATLYWYQQILGQGPKLLIQFQNNGVVDDSQLPKDRFSAERLKGVDSTLKIQPAKLEDSAVYLCASSLVRGRGNEQFFGPGTRLTVL.

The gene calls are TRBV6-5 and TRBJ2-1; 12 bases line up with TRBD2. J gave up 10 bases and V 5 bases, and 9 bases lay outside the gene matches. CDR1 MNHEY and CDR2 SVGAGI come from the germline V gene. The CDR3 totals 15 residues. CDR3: CASSPLAGGGREQFF. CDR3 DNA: TGTGCCAGCAGTCCTCTAGCGGGAGGGGGCAGGGAGCAGTTCTTC.

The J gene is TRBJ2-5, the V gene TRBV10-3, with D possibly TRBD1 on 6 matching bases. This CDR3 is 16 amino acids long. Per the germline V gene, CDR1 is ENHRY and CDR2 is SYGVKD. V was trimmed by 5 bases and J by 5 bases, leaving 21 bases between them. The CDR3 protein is CAISRGQGVFGETQYF. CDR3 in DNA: TGTGCCATCAGTAGGGGACAAGGGGTGTTTGGGGAGACCCAGTACTTC.

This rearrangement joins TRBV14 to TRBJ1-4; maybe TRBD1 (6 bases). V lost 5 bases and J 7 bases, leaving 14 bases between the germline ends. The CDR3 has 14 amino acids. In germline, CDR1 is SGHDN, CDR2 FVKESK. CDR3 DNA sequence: TGTGCCAGCAGCACTGGGGGGCGCGGTGAAAAACTGTTTTTT. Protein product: CASSTGGRGEKLFF. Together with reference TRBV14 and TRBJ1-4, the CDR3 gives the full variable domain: EAGVTQFPSHSVIEKGQTVTLRCDPISGHDNLYWYRRVMGKEIKFLLHFVKESKQDESGMPNNRFLAERTGGTYSTLKVQPAELEDSGVYFCASSTGGRGEKLFFGSGTQLSVL.

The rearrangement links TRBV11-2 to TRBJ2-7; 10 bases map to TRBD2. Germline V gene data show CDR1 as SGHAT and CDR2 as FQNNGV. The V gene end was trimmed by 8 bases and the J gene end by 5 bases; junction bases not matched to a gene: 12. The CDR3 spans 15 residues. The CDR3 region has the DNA TGTGCCAGCGGACAAGATCTAGCGGGAGTAGACGAGCAGTACTTC. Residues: CASGQDLAGVDEQYF. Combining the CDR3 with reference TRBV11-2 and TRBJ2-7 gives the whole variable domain EAGVAQSPRYKIIEKRQSVAFWCNPISGHATLYWYQQILGQGPKLLIQFQNNGVVDDSQLPKDRFSAERLKGVDSTLKIQPAKLEDSAVYLCASGQDLAGVDEQYFGPGTRLTVT.

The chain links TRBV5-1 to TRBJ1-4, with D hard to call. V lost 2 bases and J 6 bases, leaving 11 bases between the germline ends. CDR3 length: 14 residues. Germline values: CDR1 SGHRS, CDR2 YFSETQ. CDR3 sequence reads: CASSFGRRDEKLFF. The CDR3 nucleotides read TGCGCCAGCAGCTTCGGGCGGAGGGATGAAAAACTGTTTTTT.